These 10 T cell receptor beta chains originate from one sample sequenced in a study of OX40 agonist ivuxolimab in advanced cancers. The table came from immunoSEQ multiplex PCR; TCRdb's copy has only in-frame clones and leaves some out. The sample records about 48,000 clones, about four fifths being singletons. The sequencing used CD4+ or CD8+ T cells sorted from blood, collected in a trial of the OX40 agonist ivuxolimab. These receptors all stem from an adult with an advanced solid tumor such as melanoma, head and neck, liver or kidney cancer.

J is TRBJ1-4 and V is TRBV18, with D perhaps TRBD1 (5 bases). V lost 0 bases and J lost 0, with 11 bases in between. This CDR3 comprises 17 residues. Germline V lookup: CDR1 KGHSH, CDR2 LQKENI. CDR3 sequence (DNA): TGTGCCAGCTCACCACCCCGCCAGACAGCAACTAATGAAAAACTGTTTTTT. It is translated as CASSPPRQTATNEKLFF.

The chain recombines TRBV6-5 with TRBJ1-5; 10 bases are shared with TRBD1. CDR1 and CDR2 from the germline V gene are MNHEY and SVGAGI. The junction had 5 bases not matched to a gene; V was cut back by 5 bases and J by 7 bases. The CDR3 covers 14 residues. The CDR3 DNA follows: TGTGCCAGCAGTAGACAGGGGGCGGGACAGCCCCAGCATTTT. Amino acid sequence: CASSRQGAGQPQHF.

This clone was counted a few times. The chain joins TRBV28 to TRBJ1-5, with D tentatively TRBD1 (5 bases). V lost 5 bases, J lost 3 bases, and 8 bases lay in between. The CDR3 runs 13 residues. Germline V CDR1 and CDR2: MDHEN, SYDVKM. CDR3 bases: TGTGCCAGCAGTGAGACAGTCAATCAGCCCCAGCATTTT. It encodes CASSETVNQPQHF.

The chain has TRBV19 and TRBJ1-5; no definite D call. This CDR3 region has 14 residues. V gave up 3 bases and J gave up 0 bases, with 6 bases separating them. From germline, CDR1 is LNHDA and CDR2 SQIVND (reference sequence). CDR3 nucleotides: TGTGCCAGTAGTATGGACTTTAGCAATCAGCCCCAGCATTTT. Translated, it gives CASSMDFSNQPQHF.

V and J are TRBV30 and TRBJ1-5, with 7 bases fitting TRBD1. V trimming: 6 bases; J trimming: 2 bases; junction bases outside the gene matches: 4. The CDR3 is 13 residues long. CDR1 is GTSNPN and CDR2 is SVGIG in the germline V gene (reference sequence). The CDR3 nucleotides read TGTGCCTGTGCAGGGGGTGGCAATCAGCCCCAGCATTTT. As protein: CACAGGGNQPQHF.

This clone showed up just a few times. The chain uses TRBV4-1 and TRBJ2-1, with 8 bases lining up with TRBD2. J was trimmed by 4 bases and V by 4 bases; bases with no gene match: 12. Germline V gene lookup returns CDR1 MGHRA and CDR2 YSYEKL. This CDR3 spans 17 amino acids. As DNA, the CDR3 is TGCGCCAGCAGCCGAGGGGGAATAGCGGGGATTTACAATGAGCAGTTCTTC. It translates to CASSRGGIAGIYNEQFF.

CDR3 DNA: TGTGCCAGCAGCTTGGGGTACGGCAGCGGCAATCAGCCCCAGCATTTT. This translates into CASSLGYGSGNQPQHF. The chain carries TRBV5-6 and TRBJ1-5, with D unresolved. V was trimmed by 0 bases and J by 2 bases, leaving 12 bases between them. Germline CDR1 SGHDT, CDR2 YYEEEE. CDR3 length equals 16 residues.

This chain links TRBV16 with TRBJ2-2, with TRBD2 identical over 10 bases. Germline V gene data show CDR1 as KGHSY and CDR2 as FQNENV. The CDR3 is 21 amino acids. V was clipped by 4 bases and J by 3 bases; unmatched bases: 20. The CDR3 sequence: CASSPSTRRVRLAGDTGELFF. CDR3 nucleotide sequence: TGTGCCAGCAGCCCATCTACCCGCAGGGTCCGCCTAGCGGGAGACACCGGGGAGCTGTTTTTT.

The V gene is TRBV11-2, the J gene TRBJ2-1; TRBD1 is a possible D gene (6 bases). CDR1 and CDR2 from the germline V gene are SGHAT and FQNNGV. V lost 0 bases to trimming and J lost 2 bases, with 14 bases between them. The CDR3 consists of 17 residues. The CDR3 loop is CASSLDLRGSPYNEQFF. The DNA for the CDR3 is TGTGCCAGCAGCTTAGATCTTAGGGGGTCCCCCTACAATGAGCAGTTCTTC.

This chain joins TRBV7-8 and TRBJ1-5; no clear D gene. CDR1 and CDR2 (germline): SGHVS, FQNEAQ. V gave up 2 bases and J gave up 7 bases, with 6 bases separating them. The CDR3 has 12 residues. CDR3 sequence reads: CASSLKIQPQHF. The CDR3 nucleotides read TGTGCCAGCAGCTTAAAGATCCAGCCCCAGCATTTT.